This T cell receptor (beta chain) is from a study of T-cell reconstitution after alpha-beta-depleted transplantation in children. Germline-derived CDR1 and CDR2 are MNHNY and SVGAGI (reference sequence). CDR3 size: 12 residues. V shed 5 bases and J shed 4 bases, with 6 bases lying between them. Unique molecular identifiers were incorporated during preparation of the TCRbeta library. TCRdb processed the PCR reads anew with MiXCR; each CDR3 protein has one entry. Of 230,000 or so distinct CDR3 sequences listed, approximately 9.8% are singletons. The table lists this clonotype with many counts. The chain couples TRBV6-6 to TRBJ2-1, with D possibly matching TRBD1 (6 bases). Here the sequenced sample was PBMCs from the stem cell graft donor, taken from the stem cell graft. The clonotype comes from a human donor who donated a stem cell graft to a child with SCID. The CDR3 nucleotides are TGTGCCAGCAGTGACAGGTACAATGAGCAGTTCTTC. Residues: CASSDRYNEQFF.